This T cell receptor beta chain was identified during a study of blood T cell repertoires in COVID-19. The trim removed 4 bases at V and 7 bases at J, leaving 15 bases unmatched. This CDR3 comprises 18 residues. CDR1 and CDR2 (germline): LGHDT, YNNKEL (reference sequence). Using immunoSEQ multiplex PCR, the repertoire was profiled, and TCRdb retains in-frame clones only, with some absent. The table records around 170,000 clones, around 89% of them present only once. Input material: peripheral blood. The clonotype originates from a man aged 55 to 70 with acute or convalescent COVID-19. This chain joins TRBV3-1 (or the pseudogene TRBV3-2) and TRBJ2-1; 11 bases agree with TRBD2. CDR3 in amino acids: CASSPRLKLAGERNEQFF. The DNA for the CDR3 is TGTGCCAGCAGCCCCAGGCTAAAACTAGCGGGAGAGAGGAATGAGCAGTTCTTC.